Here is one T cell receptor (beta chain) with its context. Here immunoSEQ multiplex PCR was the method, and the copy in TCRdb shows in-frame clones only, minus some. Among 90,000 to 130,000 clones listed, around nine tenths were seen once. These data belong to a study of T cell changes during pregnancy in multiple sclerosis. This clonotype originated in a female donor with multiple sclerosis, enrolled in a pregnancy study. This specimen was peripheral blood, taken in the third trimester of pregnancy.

CDR3 nucleotide sequence: TGTGCCAGCAGTCCCCTCGGACAGGGGGGCTTCGAGGGATATCAGCCCCAGCATTTT. Translating gives CASSPLGQGGFEGYQPQHF. The V call is TRBV28, the J call TRBJ1-5, with 10 bases that match TRBD1. This CDR3 region has 19 residues. Germline CDR1 is MDHEN and CDR2 is SYDVKM. Germline trimming cut 5 bases from V and 5 bases from J; bases unmatched to any gene: 18.